Presented here are 22 T cell receptor beta chains from one specimen sequenced in a study of cytomegalovirus exposure and HLA in healthy donors. Vbeta (60) and Jbeta (13) primers were used in the PCR. TCRdb's copy holds only in-frame clones and misses some; the assay was immunoSEQ multiplex PCR. The table has some 140,000 clones, about 74% seen once. Sequencing was carried out using PBMCs. The source of these receptors is a man younger than 45 in good health and CMV-seronegative.

The chain employs TRBV9 and TRBJ2-1, with D uncertain. Germline V gives CDR1 SGDLS, CDR2 YYNGEE. CDR3 length: 16 amino acids. Trimming removed 0 bases at V and 4 bases at J, with 14 bases between. CDR3 loop: CASSVVGSRSYNEQFF. The CDR3 DNA reads as TGTGCCAGCAGCGTAGTGGGTAGCCGAAGTTACAATGAGCAGTTCTTC.

The chain combines TRBV5-4 with TRBJ2-2; TRBD1 matches 7 bases. The CDR3 runs to 15 residues. Looked up from germline, CDR1 is SGHNT and CDR2 is YYREEE (reference sequence). Trimming at V came to 0 bases and at J to 7 bases, leaving 6 bases not matched to a gene. The CDR3 protein is CASSLDRGEFGELFF. In nucleotides, the CDR3 is TGTGCCAGCAGCTTGGACAGGGGTGAATTCGGGGAGCTGTTTTTT.

The chain combines TRBV2 with TRBJ2-7, with 8 bases matching TRBD1. The V gene end was trimmed by 2 bases and the J gene end by 4 bases; junction bases not matched to a gene: 7. Germline V gene lookup returns CDR1 SNHLY and CDR2 FYNNEI. This CDR3 has 15 residues. The CDR3 reads CASSESGRGRYEQYF. CDR3 nucleotides: TGTGCCAGCAGTGAAAGCGGCAGGGGGCGATACGAGCAGTACTTC.

The chain joins TRBV4-1 to TRBJ2-5; D gene uncertain. There are 14 residues in the CDR3. CDR1 and CDR2 from the germline V gene are MGHRA and YSYEKL. Trimming removed 0 bases at V and 0 bases at J, with 5 bases between. CDR3 amino acids: CASSQDRYQETQYF. In nucleotides, the CDR3 is TGCGCCAGCAGCCAAGACAGGTACCAAGAGACCCAGTACTTC.

The V call is TRBV11-1, the J call TRBJ1-1; D is perhaps TRBD1 (5 bases). V lost 5 bases, J lost 1 base, and 11 bases lay in between. CDR1 SGHAT and CDR2 FQDESV come from the germline V gene (reference sequence). The CDR3 contains 14 residues. The CDR3 sequence is CASSGDGQNTEAFF. DNA of the CDR3: TGTGCCAGCAGCGGAGACGGACAGAACACTGAAGCTTTCTTT.

V is TRBV6-1 and J is TRBJ2-5, with D unresolved. Trimming cost V 0 bases and J 6 bases, with 5 bases left between them. This CDR3 is built from 12 residues. CDR1 is MNHNS and CDR2 is SASEGT in the germline V gene. The CDR3 sequence: CASSEAAQTQYF. The DNA of the CDR3 is TGTGCCAGCAGTGAAGCAGCTCAGACCCAGTACTTC.

This clone was observed a few times. The chain is built from TRBV7-8 and TRBJ2-1, with 10 bases identical to TRBD1. CDR3 length: 15 amino acids. J lost 6 bases, V lost 5 bases, and 7 bases had no gene match. CDR1 is SGHVS and CDR2 is FQNEAQ in the germline V gene. The CDR3, as DNA: TGTGCCAGCAGCCGACAGGGGGCGCGGCCCAATGAGCAGTTCTTC. It codes for CASSRQGARPNEQFF. Drawing the rest from reference TRBV7-8 and TRBJ2-1, the complete variable domain is GAGVSQSPRYKVAKRGQDVALRCDPISGHVSLFWYQQALGQGPEFLTYFQNEAQLDKSGLPSDRFFAERPEGSVSTLKIQRTQQEDSAVYLCASSRQGARPNEQFFGPGTRLTVL.

This clone was seen a handful of times. The V call is TRBV10-1, the J call TRBJ2-7; tentatively, D is TRBD2 (6 bases). CDR1 is WNHNN and CDR2 is SYGVQD in the germline V gene (reference sequence). The CDR3 is 13 residues long. With 2 bases removed from V and 3 bases from J, the gap between germline ends came to 8 bases. For the CDR3, the DNA is TGCGCCAGCAGTGAGATCGGGGGCTACGAGCAGTACTTC. This gives the protein CASSEIGGYEQYF.

A few counts support this clone. The chain recombines TRBV5-1 with TRBJ2-7, with 7 bases fitting TRBD1. J lost 4 bases, V lost 4 bases, and 8 bases had no gene match. There are 14 residues in the CDR3. Germline CDR1 reads SGHRS; CDR2 reads YFSETQ. CDR3 residues: CASSGTTGEYEQYF. The CDR3 bases are TGCGCCAGCAGCGGAACAACAGGGGAGTACGAGCAGTACTTC.

The J gene is TRBJ1-1, the V gene TRBV29-1, with 8 bases matching TRBD1. The CDR3 spans 15 residues. After removal of 4 bases from V and 1 base from J, the junction contained 8 bases not matched to a gene. Germline values: CDR1 SQVTM, CDR2 ANQGSEA. CDR3 amino acids: CSVGWTGRRNTEAFF. In DNA, the CDR3 is TGCAGCGTTGGCTGGACAGGGAGGCGGAACACTGAAGCTTTCTTT.

This rearrangement joins TRBV29-1 to TRBJ1-2, with 11 bases fitting TRBD1. V lost 5 bases to trimming and J lost 3 bases; unmatched junction nucleotides: 5. This CDR3 spans 14 amino acids. Germline CDR1 SQVTM, CDR2 ANQGSEA. CDR3 protein: CSVHRTGGYYGYTF. DNA of the CDR3: TGCAGCGTTCACCGGACAGGGGGCTACTATGGCTACACCTTC. Based on the CDR3 plus reference TRBV29-1 and TRBJ1-2, the full variable domain is SAVISQKPSRDICQRGTSLTIQCQVDSQVTMMFWYRQQPGQSLTLIATANQGSEATYESGFVIDKFPISRPNLTFSTLTVSNMSPEDSSIYLCSVHRTGGYYGYTFGSGTRLTVV.

The chain is built from TRBV11-3 and TRBJ1-5, with D possibly TRBD1 on 6 matching bases. The CDR3 sequence is 17 residues long. Looked up from germline, CDR1 is SGHNT and CDR2 is YENEEA. Deletions cut 5 bases from V and 2 bases from J, with 19 bases between. DNA of the CDR3: TGTGCCAGCAGCCTACCTCCGGGACACTGGGGCAATCAGCCCCAGCATTTT. Its protein product is CASSLPPGHWGNQPQHF.

V gene TRBV29-1 combines with J gene TRBJ2-1; the D is unclear. Germline V lookup: CDR1 SQVTM, CDR2 ANQGSEA. The length of the CDR3 is 8 residues. Trimming left V 1 base short and J 15 bases short, with 4 bases between. The DNA of the CDR3 is TGCAGCGTTGAAGTCGGGTTCTTC. Its translation is CSVEVGFF.

This rearrangement joins TRBV18 to TRBJ2-5; TRBD1 agrees at 7 bases. J lost 7 bases, V lost 0 bases, and 11 bases had no gene match. Looked up from germline, CDR1 is KGHSH and CDR2 is LQKENI. CDR3 length: 16 residues. CDR3 residues: CASSPPGDSLTGTQYF. CDR3 bases: TGTGCCAGCTCACCACCTGGGGACAGCCTTACTGGGACCCAGTACTTC.

The V call is TRBV6-6, the J call TRBJ1-2; no firm D call. The germline gives CDR1 MNHNY, CDR2 SVGAGI (reference sequence). This CDR3 is built from 11 residues. The V gene lost 5 bases and the J gene lost 6 bases, with 7 bases spanning the gap. The CDR3 DNA is TGTGCCAGCAGTACCAGGAATGGCTACACCTTC. It yields the protein CASSTRNGYTF.

The rearrangement links TRBV5-4 to TRBJ1-2; D is possibly TRBD1 (6 bases). This CDR3 is 13 amino acids long. Germline V gene sequence: CDR1 SGHNT, CDR2 YYREEE (reference sequence). Trimming removed 4 bases at V and 4 bases at J, with 11 bases between. CDR3 in DNA: TGTGCCAGCAGCAACAGGGAGGGCTATGGCTACACCTTC. This translates into CASSNREGYGYTF.

The rearrangement links TRBV5-6 to TRBJ2-7; TRBD2 agrees at 8 bases. Germline-derived CDR1 and CDR2 are SGHDT and YYEEEE. V shed 3 bases and J 3 bases; nucleotides not matched to a gene: 5. The CDR3 is 14 residues long. The CDR3 reads CASSSAGTSYEQYF. DNA for the CDR3: TGTGCCAGCAGCTCAGCCGGGACTAGCTACGAGCAGTACTTC.

The V and J genes are TRBV27 and TRBJ1-5; 10 nucleotides align to TRBD1. CDR1 is MNHEY and CDR2 is SMNVEV in the germline V gene (reference sequence). The CDR3 has 15 amino acids. Trimming cost V 4 bases and J 7 bases; bases outside gene matches: 7. The CDR3 DNA is TGTGCCAGCAGTTCGGGACAGGGGTTAGGGCAGCCCCAGCATTTT. Encoded protein: CASSSGQGLGQPQHF.

This sequence joins TRBV29-1 and TRBJ1-3, with 7 bases that match TRBD1. V trimming: 2 bases; J trimming: 8 bases; junction bases outside the gene matches: 6. CDR1 is SQVTM, CDR2 ANQGSEA, per germline. The CDR3 has 13 residues. The CDR3 spells CSVERQGEYTIYF. The CDR3 region has the DNA TGCAGCGTTGAACGGCAGGGGGAATACACCATATATTTT.

The chain combines TRBV14 with TRBJ2-1, with 13 nucleotides matching TRBD2. The CDR3 loop spans 17 amino acids. In germline, CDR1 is SGHDN, CDR2 FVKESK. Unmatched junction bases numbered 8, after V lost 3 bases and J lost 6 bases. The CDR3 spells CASSHLRTSGRVNEQFF. The CDR3 region has the DNA TGTGCCAGCAGCCATCTTCGGACTAGCGGGAGAGTCAATGAGCAGTTCTTC.

A single count supports this clone. The V and J genes are TRBV19 and TRBJ1-5; 7 bases are shared with TRBD1. This CDR3 contains 16 residues. Germline CDR1 reads LNHDA; CDR2 reads SQIVND (reference sequence). V dropped 6 bases and J dropped 6; count of bases not matched to a gene: 14. CDR3 residues: CASRLRQGPDSQPQHF. CDR3 coding DNA: TGTGCCAGTAGGCTTAGACAGGGACCGGACAGTCAGCCCCAGCATTTT.

The chain couples TRBV5-6 to TRBJ2-7; possibly TRBD2 for D (7 bases). Germline lookup yields CDR1 SGHDT and CDR2 YYEEEE. The CDR3 contains 15 residues. V gave up 3 bases and J gave up 4 bases, with 17 bases separating them. This chain's CDR3 is CASSSKGGGMYEQYF. CDR3 nucleotides: TGTGCCAGCAGCTCGAAAGGGGGGGGAATGTACGAGCAGTACTTC.